Below are 4 T cell receptor beta chains sequenced from a single sample in a study of blood T cell repertoires in COVID-19. The protocol was immunoSEQ multiplex PCR, while the TCRdb copy is restricted to in-frame clones and leaves out a portion. The sample consists of a few hundred thousand clones, about 92% of them appearing once. The material sequenced was PBMCs or T cells enriched from blood (not recorded which). The receptors were gathered from a woman aged 30 to 39 who had recovered from COVID-19.

The chain employs TRBV19 and TRBJ1-6; D possibly corresponds to TRBD1 (5 bases). This CDR3 has 13 residues. In germline, CDR1 is LNHDA, CDR2 SQIVND (reference sequence). Trimming took off 4 bases at V and 7 bases at J, with 8 bases between the two ends. The DNA for the CDR3 is TGTGCCAGTAGTAGGAGGGACAATTCACCCCTCCACTTT. Translating gives CASSRRDNSPLHF.

The V and J genes are TRBV9 and TRBJ2-1, with 8 bases fitting TRBD1. The CDR3 extends over 14 amino acids. Germline V gives CDR1 SGDLS, CDR2 YYNGEE. Trimming cost V 1 base and J 9 bases; bases outside gene matches: 6. CDR3 sequence: CASSVQGASVEQFF. Here the CDR3 DNA reads TGTGCCAGCAGCGTACAGGGGGCTTCTGTTGAGCAGTTCTTC.

The rearrangement uses TRBV11-3 and TRBJ1-6, with 11 bases lining up with TRBD1. Germline V CDR1 and CDR2: SGHNT, YENEEA. The CDR3 totals 15 residues. V lost 5 bases and J lost 10; bases outside the gene matches: 7. The CDR3 protein is CASSPGQGASSPLHF. For the CDR3, the DNA is TGTGCCAGCAGCCCCGGACAGGGGGCGAGCTCACCCCTCCACTTT.

The CDR3 DNA reads as TGTGCCAGCAGCTTAGGACAGGGTTTTTCCCCCGAGCAGTACTTC. Its translation is CASSLGQGFSPEQYF. This rearrangement joins TRBV9 to TRBJ2-7, with 8 nucleotides matching TRBD1. Germline CDR1 reads SGDLS; CDR2 reads YYNGEE. The CDR3 is made up of 15 amino acids. V gave up 4 bases and J gave up 6 bases; unmatched junction bases: 12.